This entry concerns a single T cell receptor (beta chain). This receptor's antigen is unknown. No much larger clone exists at a distance of one base, and base qualities are not known. The sample is drawn from a study of cytomegalovirus exposure and HLA in healthy donors listed by TCRdb under 2017. Regarding the complete study: An earlier analysis of a few hundred of the donors reported about 280 Gb of sequence data and 117 million unique TCR beta sequences obtained from around 180 million T cells. Among around 400 genotyped donors of the cohort, an average of roughly 230,000 unique TCR beta nucleotide sequences was sequenced per donor, of which roughly 17% were non-productive. Donor age, sex, ethnicity and CMV serostatus were compiled alongside the repertoire data. An earlier analysis of 500 to 750 of the donors applied high-throughput TCR beta sequencing to assess whether each TCR beta V gene segment acted as functional or pseudogenic. An early release covering 550 to 650 HLA-typed donors comprised around 300 gigabases of sequencing data and 65 million to 100 million unique TCR sequences. All discovery cohort repertoires had been generated on a single sequencing platform. Besides the first cohort of 666 subjects, a separate validation cohort made up of 120 different subjects was used. The study combined high-throughput TCR immunosequencing, statistical association of individual TCRs with disease status, and machine learning to predict cytomegalovirus infection status. In a later genetic analysis, genome-wide SNP genotypes for about three fifths of the roughly 670 donors were used, and that subset was treated as a discovery cohort. Rather than using new phenotypic data, the later analysis identified candidate immune exposures from TCR beta sequences and from how often those sequences occurred across donors. Because of strong linkage in the cohort, roughly five DR-DQ haplotypes were treated as single units for association and clustering. The T cell repertoires of 670 or so subjects were profiled by immunosequencing and related to cytomegalovirus serostatus. The study aimed to test whether signatures of past pathogen exposure could be identified by cataloging public T cell receptors. Class I and class II HLA loci were covered by the typing at four-digit resolution. The genetic ancestry cluster associated with self-reported Caucasian donors included around 76% of the roughly 380 genotyped donors. A later analysis re-examined previously published TCR beta repertoires from just over 650 donors and added high-resolution HLA genotyping to investigate patterns of TCR occurrence. Typing coverage differed by locus: A, B, C, DRB1 and DQB1 were typed in about 620-630 donors, DQA1 in 500 to 550, DPA1 in 606, and DPB1 in around 490. Overall study outcomes, separate from this receptor: A later analysis reported that several top co-occurrence clusters appeared linked to parvovirus B19, influenza, CMV and Epstein-Barr virus. A cluster of highly shared sequence variants was judged likely to represent a technical artifact of the sequencing pipeline. Correlated functional status among segregating V segments might reflect linkage disequilibrium, but an unknown experimental factor could not be ruled out. It was suggested by the authors that the approach could potentially be generalized to other disease states and immunological phenotypes. Because counts were too low, roughly 17 rarely observed V segments, including chromosome 9 orphons, were left out of the earlier analysis of a few hundred of the donors. This cohort had only TCR beta chains sequenced, and the lack of alpha or paired-chain data limited which features could be detected. A later genetic analysis associated a missense DCLRE1C variant with V-gene and J-gene trimming of TCR beta chains, and an independent cohort replicated the association. At a false discovery rate of 0.05, a later analysis linked about 17,000 TCR beta sequences to specific HLA alleles. A later genetic analysis reported fewer N-insertions in productive TCRs among donors in an Asian-associated ancestry cluster than the approximately 700-donor mean. Sequencing depth was assumed to be roughly uniform across donors in the presence/absence analyses, though that assumption may not hold. A further reported finding was that TCR beta sequences accurately predicted the HLA-A and HLA-B alleles for most subjects in the first cohort. In a later analysis, the rate of TCR association differed among HLA loci, with DRB1 alleles having the most associated TCRs and HLA-C alleles having the fewest. Because HLA typing was unavailable for some donors at each locus, only the typed subset was used in association tests. Immune exposure information for the cohort was limited to CMV serostatus. An earlier analysis of some 590 of the donors showed that most TCR beta V segments appeared in productive rearrangements either about 90% or about 30% of the time, which broadly matched IMGT annotations. Strong co-occurrence of HLA alleles, especially DR and DQ, made assigning TCR associations to individual alleles difficult. In the study, around 150 TCR beta chains were listed as associated with cytomegalovirus. In vitro tests confirmed that three of the cytomegalovirus-associated TCR beta chains recognize cytomegalovirus antigens. In a later analysis, HLA-associated TCR beta chains were found to be more clonally expanded and to have lower generation probabilities than equally common non-associated chains. In a later analysis, most CMV-associated TCR beta chains were found to appear HLA-restricted, with HLA associations seemingly driven largely by CMV exposure. The classifier was reported to diagnose cytomegalovirus status with high specificity and sensitivity in both the original and validation cohorts. Across donors, most TCR sequences were observed very rarely, whereas some public TCRs were present in many individuals.

The cohort comprised some 680 healthy bone marrow donors. At the time of sampling, all cohort members were nominally healthy, though unrecorded immune exposures were likely present. The donor was CMV seronegative and was included in the group of hundreds of seronegative cohort members. A peripheral blood sample was provided by each donor, and peripheral blood mononuclear cells were used for TCR beta sequencing. Genomic DNA was extracted from the blood cell samples with the Qiagen DNeasy Blood Extraction Kit. The library was produced with the immunoSEQ multiplex PCR assay. For the multiplex PCR, a mixture combining 60 forward primers for TCR Vbeta segments and 13 reverse primers for TCR Jbeta segments was used. Amplification of the CDR3 region of rearranged TCR beta genes was performed with a multiplex PCR assay on genomic DNA. On the Illumina HiSeq System, the amplified TCR beta libraries were sequenced as 87-base-pair reads. Under the source paper's analysis protocol: A later analysis counted tens of millions of unique TCR beta chains across the 666 repertoires, and some 11 million of these chains were shared by at least two donors. To remove PCR and sequencing errors, raw reads were error-corrected and collapsed into unique sequences using a nearest-neighbor algorithm that merged closely related sequences. CDR3 sequences were aligned to IMGT reference sequences to assign V, D and J gene segments. For a sequence to be retained, a match of at least six nucleotides was required to both a V gene segment and a J gene segment. A rearrangement counted as productive if the CDR3 had no stop codons and remained in frame with V and J, and every other rearrangement counted as non-productive. Following IMGT convention, CDR3 was defined as the stretch from the second conserved V-encoded cysteine up to the conserved J-encoded phenylalanine. The earlier analysis of about 560 of the donors excluded any sequence lacking an unambiguous match to a single V gene segment. An earlier analysis of approximately 590 of the donors called V segments functional above 56.7% productive rearrangements and segregating when the between-donor standard deviation exceeded 5%. A statistical classification framework was built for diagnosing cytomegalovirus status from the catalog of TCR beta chain sequences. In a later analysis, V and J genes were assigned by comparing TCR nucleotide sequences against IMGT/GENE-DB human TR gene sequences. In a later analysis, CDR3 sequences and most-parsimonious VDJ recombination scenarios were assigned using the TCRdist pipeline. In a later analysis, each TCR beta chain was defined by its CDR3 amino acid sequence together with its V-gene family, and reads without a unique V-gene family were excluded. A later analysis removed several hundred highly shared, low-generation-probability nucleotide sequences to deal with suspected cross-contamination and a sequencing artifact. In a later analysis, a clonal expansion index was calculated for each public chain from normalized within-repertoire ranks of inferred template counts. In a later analysis, generation probabilities were computed using a VDJ recombination model fitted to out-of-frame rearrangements, and the results were checked against IGoR. A later analysis scored TCR-TCR, TCR-HLA and TCR-CMV co-occurrence with hypergeometric tests, applying a repertoire-size bias correction to TCR pairs. A later analysis estimated false discovery rates by permuting HLA or CMV assignments 20 times. In a later analysis, co-occurring TCRs were grouped with DBSCAN, and TCRdist sequence similarity was added when clustering was performed within HLA-allele-positive subsets. Repertoires with fewer than 30,000 or more than 120,000 public chains were left out of co-occurrence clustering, as were a handful of repertoires with anomalous nucleotide sharing. In TCRdb, the immuneACCESS table is reduced to in-frame sequences with V and J assigned. These tables do not hold every clone; where another copy was compared, an unresolved V gene accounts for under half, and the others remain unexplained. V, J and clone size reflect that table, while D and trimming were determined from the DNA. The sample contains a few hundred thousand clones, approximately 83% of them found a single time. The ten top clones hold approximately 1.4% of the sample.

The sequenced material came from PBMCs. The sequence derives from a girl between 5 and 17 years old in good health and CMV-seronegative.

Here is the DNA: TGCAGCGTAAGAGTTGATAGCAATCAGCCCCAGCATTTT. This is translated as CSVRVDSNQPQHF. The rearrangement combines TRBV29-1 with TRBJ1-5, with the D gene call left open. The CDR3 numbers 13 residues from cysteine through phenylalanine. Here the CDR3 DNA is all that survives: 39 bases in frame from base 1. V and J are truncated by 6 bases and 0 bases respectively, leaving an intervening sequence of 9 bases. CDR1 and CDR2, looked up from the germline V gene, are SQVTM and ANQGSEA.